This T cell receptor beta chain was sequenced for a study of PD-L1 blockade in urothelial cancer. Whole-study context: Administration of atezolizumab to patients began around 2014, at 1,200 mg intravenously every 3 weeks. A median approximately 150,000 T cells were found in blood samples. The analyses of blood took place 3 weeks (second dose) and 6 weeks after treatment start.

Time point specified: pretreatment peripheral blood. Each patient contributed between 1 and 8 total time points of blood mononuclear cells, pretreatment and during treatment. Repertoires were generated with immunoSEQ multiplex PCR, while TCRdb's copy carries only in-frame clones and drops some. The sample yields 87,000 or so clones, roughly 84% seen once. The CDR3 runs to 15 residues. Per germline, CDR1 SGDLS and CDR2 YYNGEE. V lost 4 bases to trimming and J lost 0 bases; unmatched junction nucleotides: 4. The chain recombines TRBV9 with TRBJ1-2; 9 bases align to TRBD1. The receptor's source is a man aged 55-75 years with urothelial cancer. The sequenced sample was PBMCs, obtained around atezolizumab (anti-PD-L1) treatment. CDR3 nucleotide sequence: TGTGCCAGCAGCAGGGACAGGGTTACTAACTATGGCTACACCTTC. It encodes CASSRDRVTNYGYTF.